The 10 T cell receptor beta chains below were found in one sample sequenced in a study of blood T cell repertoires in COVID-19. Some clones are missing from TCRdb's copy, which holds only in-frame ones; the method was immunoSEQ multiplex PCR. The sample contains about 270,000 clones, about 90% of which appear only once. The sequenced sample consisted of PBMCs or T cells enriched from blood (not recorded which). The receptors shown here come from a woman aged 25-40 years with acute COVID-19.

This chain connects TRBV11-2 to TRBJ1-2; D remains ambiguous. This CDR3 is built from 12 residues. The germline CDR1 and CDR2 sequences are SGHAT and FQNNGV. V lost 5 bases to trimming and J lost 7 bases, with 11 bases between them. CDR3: CASSRAGSGYTF. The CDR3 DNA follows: TGTGCCAGCAGCCGCGCGGGGTCTGGCTACACCTTC.

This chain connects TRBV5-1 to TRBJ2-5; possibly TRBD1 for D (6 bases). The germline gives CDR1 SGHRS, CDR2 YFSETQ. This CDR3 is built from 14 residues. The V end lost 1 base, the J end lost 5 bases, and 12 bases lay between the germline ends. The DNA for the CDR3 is TGCGCCAGCAGCTTGTGGGGGCCTGGTGAGACCCAGTACTTC. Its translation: CASSLWGPGETQYF.

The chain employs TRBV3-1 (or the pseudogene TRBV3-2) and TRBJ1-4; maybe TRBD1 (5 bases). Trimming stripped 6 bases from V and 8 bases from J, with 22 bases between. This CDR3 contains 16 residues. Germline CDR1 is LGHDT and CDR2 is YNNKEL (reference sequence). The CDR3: CASSRGPDPWQEKLFF. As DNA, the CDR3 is TGTGCCAGCAGTAGGGGCCCGGACCCATGGCAAGAAAAACTGTTTTTT.

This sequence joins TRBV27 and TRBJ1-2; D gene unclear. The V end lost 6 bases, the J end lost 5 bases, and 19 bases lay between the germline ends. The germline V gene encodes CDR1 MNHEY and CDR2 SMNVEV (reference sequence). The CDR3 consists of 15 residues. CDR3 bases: TGTGCCAGCAGGGCCTTCATGGGAGCTCAGTATGGCTACACCTTC. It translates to CASRAFMGAQYGYTF.

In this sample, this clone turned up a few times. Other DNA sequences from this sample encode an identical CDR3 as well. The CDR3 DNA reads as TGTGCCAGCGGAAGGGGATCTGGAAACACCATATATTTT. Translated: CASGRGSGNTIYF. The V call is TRBV7-3, the J call TRBJ1-3; possible D gene TRBD1, 5 bases. Germline V CDR1 and CDR2: SGHTA, FQGTGA. This CDR3 has 13 residues. Trimming shortened V by 8 bases and J by 1 base, and 9 bases separated the two germline ends.

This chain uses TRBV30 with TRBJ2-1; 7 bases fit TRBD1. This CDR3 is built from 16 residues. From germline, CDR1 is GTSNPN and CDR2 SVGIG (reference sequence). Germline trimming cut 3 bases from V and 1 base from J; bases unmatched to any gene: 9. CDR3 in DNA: TGTGCCTGGAGCGGTAGGGGGCGAGGGTCCTACAATGAGCAGTTCTTC. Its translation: CAWSGRGRGSYNEQFF.

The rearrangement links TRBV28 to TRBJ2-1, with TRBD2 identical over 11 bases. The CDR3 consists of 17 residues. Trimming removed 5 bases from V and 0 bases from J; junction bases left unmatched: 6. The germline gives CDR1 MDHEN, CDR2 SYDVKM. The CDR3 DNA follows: TGTGCCAGCAGTCCCGGACTAGCGGGTAACTCCTACAATGAGCAGTTCTTC. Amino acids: CASSPGLAGNSYNEQFF.

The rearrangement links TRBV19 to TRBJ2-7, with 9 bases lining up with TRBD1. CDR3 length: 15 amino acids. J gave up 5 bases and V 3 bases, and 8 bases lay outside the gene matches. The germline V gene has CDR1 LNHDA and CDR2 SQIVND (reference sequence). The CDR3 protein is CASSITGDRVNEQYF. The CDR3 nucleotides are TGTGCCAGTAGTATCACGGGGGACAGGGTGAACGAGCAGTACTTC. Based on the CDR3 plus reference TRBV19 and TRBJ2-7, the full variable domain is DGGITQSPKYLFRKEGQNVTLSCEQNLNHDAMYWYRQDPGQGLRLIYYSQIVNDFQKGDIAEGYSVSREKKESFPLTVTSAQKNPTAFYLCASSITGDRVNEQYFGPGTRLTVT.

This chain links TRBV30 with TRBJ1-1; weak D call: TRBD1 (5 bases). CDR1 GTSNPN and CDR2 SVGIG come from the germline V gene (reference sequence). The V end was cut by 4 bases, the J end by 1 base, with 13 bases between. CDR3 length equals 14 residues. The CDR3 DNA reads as TGTGCCTGGAAGGCAGGGTTGACGAACACTGAAGCTTTCTTT. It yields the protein CAWKAGLTNTEAFF. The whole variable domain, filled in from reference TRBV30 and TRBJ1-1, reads SQTIHQWPATLVQPVGSPLSLECTVEGTSNPNLYWYRQAAGRGLQLLFYSVGIGQISSEVPQNLSASRPQDRQFILSSKKLLLSDSGFYLCAWKAGLTNTEAFFGQGTRLTVV.

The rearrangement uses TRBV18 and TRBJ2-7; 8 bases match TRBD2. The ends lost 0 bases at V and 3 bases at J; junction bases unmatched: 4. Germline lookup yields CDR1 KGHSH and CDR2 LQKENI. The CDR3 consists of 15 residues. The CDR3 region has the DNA TGTGCCAGCTCACCACCCGGGACTAGAGACTACGAGCAGTACTTC. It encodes CASSPPGTRDYEQYF.